Sequencing of this T cell receptor beta chain was carried out in a study of T cells after yellow fever vaccination. TCRdb re-derived calls from the 5' RACE reads in MiXCR, one entry per CDR3 protein. Of 150,000 to 200,000 distinct CDR3 sequences listed, about 11% are singletons. This CDR3 region has 14 residues. Germline-derived CDR1 and CDR2 are MNHEY and SMNVEV (reference sequence). V trimming: 7 bases; J trimming: 8 bases; junction bases outside the gene matches: 10. Source: CD8+ T cells sorted from PBMCs, taken 15 days after the yellow fever booster vaccination. The rearrangement joins TRBV27 to TRBJ1-4; TRBD1 matches at 7 bases. The clonotype comes from a man between 18 and 29 years old who received the YFV17D yellow fever vaccine. The CDR3 DNA is TGTGCCAGCAAAAGAGGGACAGTGGACGAAAAACTGTTTTTT. Amino acids: CASKRGTVDEKLFF.